The 20 T cell receptor beta chains in this list originate from one sample, sequenced in a study of T cells in Graves' hyperthyroidism and ophthalmopathy. Researchers amplified the TCR beta CDR3 regions from RNA transcripts. Using the HTBI primer set, a first-round RT-PCR was run on the TCR CDR3. TCRdb processed the multiplex PCR reads anew with MiXCR; each CDR3 protein has one entry. Of approximately 200,000 distinct CDR3 sequences detected, 15% to 20% appear once; the ten largest clones hold 44%. Sequencing input: blood. The source is a man aged 35-49 years with Graves' hyperthyroidism.

This clonotype has only a few counts. Here the CDR3 reads CASSLETSGVIGDTQYF. The CDR3 DNA reads as TGTGCCAGCAGCTTAGAGACTAGCGGGGTAATTGGGGATACGCAGTATTTT. The chain carries TRBV7-8 and TRBJ2-3; 11 bases agree with TRBD2. Germline CDR1 SGHVS, CDR2 FQNEAQ. This CDR3 has 17 amino acids. The junction had 9 bases not matched to a gene; V was cut back by 1 base and J by 6 bases.

There are a few counts of this clonotype. The rearrangement uses TRBV6-4 and TRBJ2-5; TRBD1 agrees at 7 bases. This CDR3 contains 15 residues. V lost 4 bases to trimming and J lost 7 bases; unmatched junction nucleotides: 12. Germline-derived CDR1 and CDR2 are MRHNA and SNTAGT. CDR3 amino acids: CASSATGAEMGTQYF. CDR3 coding DNA: TGTGCCAGCAGTGCCACAGGGGCCGAGATGGGGACCCAGTACTTC.

This rearrangement joins TRBV10-3 to TRBJ2-2; D is undetermined. The CDR3 is made up of 15 amino acids. Per germline, CDR1 ENHRY and CDR2 SYGVKD. V lost 3 bases to trimming and J lost 2 bases, with 10 bases between them. The CDR3 spells CAISEGETNTGELFF. The CDR3 DNA reads as TGTGCCATCAGTGAAGGAGAAACAAACACCGGGGAGCTGTTTTTT.

V and J are TRBV6-1 and TRBJ1-2, with 7 nucleotides matching TRBD1. This CDR3 spans 14 amino acids. Germline lookup yields CDR1 MNHNS and CDR2 SASEGT. J lost 6 bases, V lost 7 bases, and 11 bases had no gene match. The CDR3 loop reads CASTAGGIYNGYTF. In DNA, the CDR3 is TGTGCCAGCACCGCAGGGGGAATCTATAATGGCTACACCTTC.

This chain joins TRBV7-2 and TRBJ2-2; TRBD2 might be the D (5 bases). The CDR3 runs to 15 residues. Trimming stripped 5 bases from V and 7 bases from J, with 17 bases between. Germline CDR1 SGHTA, CDR2 FQGNSA. The CDR3: CASSRDVYSGGELFF. The CDR3 bases are TGTGCCAGCAGCCGGGATGTCTACTCGGGCGGGGAGCTGTTTTTT.

This clonotype was counted ten times or more. CDR3 sequence: CASSGGGYGYTF. Written as DNA, the CDR3 is TGTGCCAGCAGCGGGGGTGGGTATGGCTACACCTTC. V is TRBV3-1 and J is TRBJ1-2; a weak D match, TRBD1 (5 bases). Germline CDR1 and CDR2: LGHDT and YNNKEL (reference sequence). This CDR3 contains 12 residues. Trimming stripped 5 bases from V and 5 bases from J, with 9 bases between.

This clonotype was found once. The CDR3, as DNA: TGTGCCAGCAAACAGGGACTCAACACTGAAGCTTTCTTT. Residues: CASKQGLNTEAFF. The chain has TRBV7-2 and TRBJ1-1, with a possible D match to TRBD1 (6 bases). Germline values: CDR1 SGHTA, CDR2 FQGNSA. V gave up 7 bases and J gave up 2 bases, with 11 bases separating them. This CDR3 comprises 13 residues.

V gene TRBV29-1 combines with J gene TRBJ2-7, with TRBD1 matching 7 bases. Germline lookup yields CDR1 SQVTM and CDR2 ANQGSEA. This CDR3 has 12 residues. With V trimmed by 5 bases and J by 6 bases, 7 bases remained unmatched. The CDR3 loop is CSVTRQGSEQYF. The CDR3 DNA is TGCAGCGTTACTCGACAGGGCAGCGAGCAGTACTTC.

This clonotype was seen ten or more times. The rearrangement joins TRBV13 to TRBJ1-4; tentative D call: TRBD1 (5 bases). V was clipped by 5 bases and J by 4 bases, with 11 bases between them. Per germline, CDR1 PRHDT and CDR2 FYEKMQ (reference sequence). The CDR3 is 14 residues long. CDR3 bases: TGTGCCAGCAGCGTGGGACGGTTTAATGAAAAACTGTTTTTT. The encoded protein is CASSVGRFNEKLFF.

This clonotype was detected many times. The rearrangement links TRBV30 to TRBJ2-3, with D possibly matching TRBD2 (6 bases). The V gene lost 3 bases and the J gene lost 3 bases, with 10 bases spanning the gap. The germline V gene encodes CDR1 GTSNPN and CDR2 SVGIG (reference sequence). This CDR3 is built from 13 residues. Written as DNA, the CDR3 is TGTGCCTGGAGCAGACGGGGGACAGATACGCAGTATTTT. Protein: CAWSRRGTDTQYF.

This clonotype was counted at least ten times. The J gene is TRBJ2-1, the V gene TRBV6-2 or TRBV6-3; D not resolved. CDR3 length: 14 amino acids. Germline assignment: CDR1 MNHEY and CDR2 SVGEGT. The germline V and J ends were trimmed by 6 bases and 0 bases, with 9 bases remaining between them. CDR3 in amino acids: CASRGLSSYNEQFF. The CDR3 DNA reads as TGTGCCAGCAGGGGCCTTAGCTCCTACAATGAGCAGTTCTTC.

This clonotype was counted at least ten times. The chain is built from TRBV9 and TRBJ2-7; D gene unclear. The V and J ends lost 4 bases and 3 bases respectively, with 17 bases between them. Germline loops: CDR1 SGDLS, CDR2 YYNGEE. The CDR3 is 15 amino acids. CDR3 DNA sequence: TGTGCCAGCAGCCCTCAGTCGGTCCCCAGCTACGAGCAGTACTTC. Amino acid sequence: CASSPQSVPSYEQYF. Using reference TRBV9 and TRBJ2-7 for the parts outside the CDR3, the full variable domain is DSGVTQTPKHLITATGQRVTLRCSPRSGDLSVYWYQQSLDQGLQFLIQYYNGEERAKGNILERFSAQQFPDLHSELNLSSLELGDSALYFCASSPQSVPSYEQYFGPGTRLTVT.

This clonotype was seen only a few times. The V call is TRBV6-2 or TRBV6-3, the J call TRBJ1-6; D may be TRBD1 (5 bases). This CDR3 spans 16 amino acids. Germline assignment: CDR1 MNHEY and CDR2 SVGEGT. Trimming left V 5 bases short and J 4 bases short, with 15 bases between. The DNA for the CDR3 is TGTGCCAGCAGTCTCCGGGGTCGGGGGTATAATTCACCCCTCCACTTT. Translating it yields CASSLRGRGYNSPLHF.

As for this clonotype: A much larger clonotype is one base distant, so this may be a read error. The CDR3 DNA reads as TGTGCCAGCAGCTTACAGGGACTAGCGGGTATGTACGAGCAGTACTTC. Translating it yields CASSLQGLAGMYEQYF. This rearrangement joins TRBV13 to TRBJ2-7; 12 nucleotides align to TRBD2. In germline, CDR1 is PRHDT, CDR2 FYEKMQ (reference sequence). J gave up 4 bases and V 2 bases, and 6 bases lay outside the gene matches. The length of the CDR3 is 16 residues.

This clonotype came up many times. This chain connects TRBV20-1 to TRBJ2-1; 7 nucleotides match TRBD2. This CDR3 contains 13 residues. In germline, CDR1 is DFQATT, CDR2 SNEGSKA (reference sequence). J gave up 3 bases and V 6 bases, and 5 bases lay outside the gene matches. The CDR3 region has the DNA TGCAGTGCCTGGCTAGCGGACTACAATGAGCAGTTCTTC. This gives the protein CSAWLADYNEQFF.

The rearrangement uses TRBV7-8 and TRBJ2-2; D unclear. The germline V and J ends were trimmed by 7 bases and 4 bases, with 13 bases remaining between them. CDR1 SGHVS and CDR2 FQNEAQ come from the germline V gene. This CDR3 region has 14 residues. CDR3 coding DNA: TGTGCCAGCACCTCCCACCTCGGCACCGGGGAGCTGTTTTTT. Protein: CASTSHLGTGELFF.

This chain links TRBV5-6 with TRBJ1-1; no clear D. V lost 1 base and J 5 bases, leaving 6 bases between the germline ends. The CDR3 runs to 12 residues. CDR1 and CDR2 (germline): SGHDT, YYEEEE. The chain's CDR3 is CASSLFKTEAFF. CDR3 nucleotides: TGTGCCAGCAGCTTGTTTAAGACTGAAGCTTTCTTT.

This clonotype was seen ten or more times. The rearrangement joins TRBV18 to TRBJ2-3; D perhaps matches TRBD2 (6 bases). The CDR3 is 15 amino acids. The V end lost 6 bases, the J end lost 3 bases, and 16 bases lay between the germline ends. CDR1 and CDR2 (germline): KGHSH, LQKENI. CDR3 sequence reads: CASSVGGRGTDTQYF. In DNA, the CDR3 is TGTGCCAGCTCCGTCGGGGGTAGAGGGACAGATACGCAGTATTTT.

The table lists this clonotype with many counts. The V gene is TRBV7-8, the J gene TRBJ2-2, with 7 bases matching TRBD1. After removal of 4 bases from V and 6 bases from J, the junction contained 8 bases not matched to a gene. This CDR3 is built from 15 residues. The germline V gene encodes CDR1 SGHVS and CDR2 FQNEAQ. DNA of the CDR3: TGTGCCAGCAGCTCCAGACAGGGTGGTGCCGGGGAGCTGTTTTTT. Its translation: CASSSRQGGAGELFF.

This clonotype was picked up many times. The rearrangement joins TRBV18 to TRBJ1-2; possible D gene TRBD1, 5 bases. Trimming removed 3 bases at V and 0 bases at J, with 17 bases between. Germline CDR1 and CDR2: KGHSH and LQKENI. The CDR3 runs 17 residues. This chain's CDR3 is CASSPVTFGGSNYGYTF. The CDR3 DNA reads TGTGCCAGCTCACCGGTTACCTTCGGGGGTTCTAACTATGGCTACACCTTC.